The source of this T cell receptor (beta chain) is a study of post-analysis software for immune sequencing data. Study findings and constraints: Compared against controls, patients with multiple sclerosis displayed significantly lower normalized Chao1 diversity. Among roughly five TRBV segments more frequent in patients than controls were TRBV5-6, TRBV5-1 and TRBV20-1.

Trimming took 1 base from V and 8 from J, leaving 13 bases between them. The CDR3 runs 14 residues. Germline V gene sequence: CDR1 SGHRS, CDR2 YFSETQ. On this clonotype: Its antigen is not known.

The library was made from cDNA and included unique molecular identifiers. From approximately 0.95 to 9.8 million T cells, roughly 540,000 cDNA molecules were obtained. Each CDR3 protein is one row after TCRdb ran MiXCR on the PCR reads. The table lists under 650,000 distinct CDR3 sequences, 44% of them singletons. This TCR came from a girl between 5 and 17 years old with multiple sclerosis. The chain couples TRBV5-1 to TRBJ2-1, with no clear D. The sequenced material came from blood. As DNA, the CDR3 is TGCGCCAGCAGCTTGAGGGCGGAGCAGGATGAGCAGTTCTTC. It encodes CASSLRAEQDEQFF.